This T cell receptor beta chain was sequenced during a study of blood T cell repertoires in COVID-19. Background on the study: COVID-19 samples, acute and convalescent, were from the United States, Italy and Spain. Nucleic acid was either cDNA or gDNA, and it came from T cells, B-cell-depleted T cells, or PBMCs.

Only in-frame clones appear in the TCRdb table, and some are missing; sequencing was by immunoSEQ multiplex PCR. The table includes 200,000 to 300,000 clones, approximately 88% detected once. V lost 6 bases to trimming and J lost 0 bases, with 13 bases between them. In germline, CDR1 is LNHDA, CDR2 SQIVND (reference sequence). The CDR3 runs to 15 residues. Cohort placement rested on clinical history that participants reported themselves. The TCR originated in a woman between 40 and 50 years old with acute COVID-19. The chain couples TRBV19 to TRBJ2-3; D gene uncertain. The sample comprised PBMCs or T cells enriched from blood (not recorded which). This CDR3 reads CASRSDTSSTDTQYF. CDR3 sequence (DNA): TGTGCCAGTAGATCTGACACCTCTAGCACAGATACGCAGTATTTT.